Described below is a single T cell receptor (beta chain) sequence and its context. The antigen remains undetermined. TCR beta CDR3 regions were amplified from RNA transcripts. The TCR CDR3 first-round RT-PCR relied on the HTBI primer set. MiXCR, applied by TCRdb to the multiplex PCR reads, yields one record per CDR3 protein. This sample yields around 400,000 distinct CDR3 sequences, of which approximately 14% are seen a single time; 28% belongs to the top ten. The data stem from a study of T cells in Graves' hyperthyroidism and ophthalmopathy. Overall study results and limits: Using 13 V-J features, a model discriminated ophthalmopathy from stable hyperthyroidism.

The germline gives CDR1 SEHNR, CDR2 FQNEAQ (reference sequence). The CDR3 is 13 residues long. With 1 base removed from V and 4 bases from J, the gap between germline ends came to 5 bases. Sequenced input: blood. The clonotype was recovered from a woman under 30 with Graves' hyperthyroidism that later progressed to Graves' ophthalmopathy. The chain joins TRBV7-9 to TRBJ1-3, with unresolved D. CDR3: CASSLDSGNTIYF. The CDR3 DNA reads as TGTGCCAGCAGCTTAGACAGCGGAAACACCATATATTTT.